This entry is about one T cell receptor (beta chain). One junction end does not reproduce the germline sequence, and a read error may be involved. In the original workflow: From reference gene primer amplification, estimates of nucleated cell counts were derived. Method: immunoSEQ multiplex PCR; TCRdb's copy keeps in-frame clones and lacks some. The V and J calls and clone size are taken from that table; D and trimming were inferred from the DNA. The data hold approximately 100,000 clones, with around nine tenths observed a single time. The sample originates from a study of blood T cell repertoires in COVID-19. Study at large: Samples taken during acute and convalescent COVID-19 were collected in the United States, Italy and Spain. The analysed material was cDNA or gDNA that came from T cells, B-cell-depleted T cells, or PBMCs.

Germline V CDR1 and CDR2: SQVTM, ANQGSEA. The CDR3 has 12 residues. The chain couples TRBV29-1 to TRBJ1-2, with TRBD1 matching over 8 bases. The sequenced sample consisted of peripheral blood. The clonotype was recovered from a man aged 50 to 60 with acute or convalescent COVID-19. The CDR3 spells CSVLIGQGVALF. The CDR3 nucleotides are TGCAGCGTCCTTATCGGACAGGGAGTGGCCCTCTTC.